This T cell receptor beta chain is drawn from a study of blood T cell repertoires in COVID-19. Whole-study context: PBMCs, B-cell-depleted T cells, or T cells were the source of the cDNA or gDNA that made up the material.

Generated by immunoSEQ multiplex PCR, the TCRdb table keeps only in-frame clones and is missing some. Of around 130,000 clones listed, roughly four fifths are singletons. The CDR3 loop spans 13 amino acids. J gave up 1 base and V 4 bases, and 0 bases lay outside the gene matches. Germline V gene data show CDR1 as LGHDT and CDR2 as YNNKEL (reference sequence). The sample was peripheral blood. The chain recombines TRBV3-1 (or the pseudogene TRBV3-2) with TRBJ2-7, with 8 positions matching TRBD2. This TCR was sampled from a human donor in a cohort sampled during active COVID-19. CDR3 amino acids: CASSRGGSYEQYF. The CDR3 DNA reads as TGTGCCAGCAGCCGCGGGGGGTCCTACGAGCAGTACTTC.